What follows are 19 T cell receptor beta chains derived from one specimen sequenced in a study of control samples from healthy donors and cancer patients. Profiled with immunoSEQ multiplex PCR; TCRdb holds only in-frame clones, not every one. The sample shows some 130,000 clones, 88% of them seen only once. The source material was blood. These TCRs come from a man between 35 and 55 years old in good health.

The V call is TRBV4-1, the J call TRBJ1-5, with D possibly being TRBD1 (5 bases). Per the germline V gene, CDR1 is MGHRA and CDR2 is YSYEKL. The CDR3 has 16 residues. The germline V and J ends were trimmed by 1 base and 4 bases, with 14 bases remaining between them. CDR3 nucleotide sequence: TGCGCCAGCAGCCAAGTTGTGGGGCTAGGGAATCAGCCCCAGCATTTT. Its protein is CASSQVVGLGNQPQHF.

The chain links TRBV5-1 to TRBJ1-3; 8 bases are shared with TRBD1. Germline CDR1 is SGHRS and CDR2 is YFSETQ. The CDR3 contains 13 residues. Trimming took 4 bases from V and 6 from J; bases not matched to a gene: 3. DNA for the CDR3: TGCGCCAGCAGCGTGACAGGGGTAAACACCATATATTTT. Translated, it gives CASSVTGVNTIYF.

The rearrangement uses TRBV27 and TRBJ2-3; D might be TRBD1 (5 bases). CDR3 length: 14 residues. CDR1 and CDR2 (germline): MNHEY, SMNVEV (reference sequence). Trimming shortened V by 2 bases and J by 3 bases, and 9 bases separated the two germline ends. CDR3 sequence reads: CASSLQGGTDTQYF. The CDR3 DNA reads TGTGCCAGCAGTTTACAGGGTGGGACAGATACGCAGTATTTT.

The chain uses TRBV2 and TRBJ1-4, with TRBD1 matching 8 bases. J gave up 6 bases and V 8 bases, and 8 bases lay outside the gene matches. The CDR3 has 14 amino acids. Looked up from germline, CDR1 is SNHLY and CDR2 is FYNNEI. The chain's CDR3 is CASLRTGIYEKLFF. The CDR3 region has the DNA TGTGCCAGCCTGAGGACAGGGATATATGAAAAACTGTTTTTT.

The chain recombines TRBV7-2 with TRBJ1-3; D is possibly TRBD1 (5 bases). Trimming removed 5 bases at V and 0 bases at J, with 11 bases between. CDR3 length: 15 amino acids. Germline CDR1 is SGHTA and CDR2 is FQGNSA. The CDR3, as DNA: TGTGCCAGCAGCCCACAGGCGAGCTCTGGAAACACCATATATTTT. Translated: CASSPQASSGNTIYF.

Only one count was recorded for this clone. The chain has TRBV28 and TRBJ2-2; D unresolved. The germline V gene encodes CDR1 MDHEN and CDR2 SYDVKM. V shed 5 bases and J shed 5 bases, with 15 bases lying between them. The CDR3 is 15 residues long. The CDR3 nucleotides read TGTGCCAGCAGTCTATTGAGTACAGCGACCGGGGAGCTGTTTTTT. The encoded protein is CASSLLSTATGELFF. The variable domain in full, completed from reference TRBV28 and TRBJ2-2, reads DVKVTQSSRYLVKRTGEKVFLECVQDMDHENMFWYRQDPGLGLRLIYFSYDVKMKEKGDIPEGYSVSREKKERFSLILESASTNQTSMYLCASSLLSTATGELFFGEGSRLTVL.

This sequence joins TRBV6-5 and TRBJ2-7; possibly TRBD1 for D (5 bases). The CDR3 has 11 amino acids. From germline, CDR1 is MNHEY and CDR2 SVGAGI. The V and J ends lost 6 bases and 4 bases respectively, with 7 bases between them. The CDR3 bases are TGTGCCAGCAGGCAGGGTTACGAGCAGTACTTC. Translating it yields CASRQGYEQYF.

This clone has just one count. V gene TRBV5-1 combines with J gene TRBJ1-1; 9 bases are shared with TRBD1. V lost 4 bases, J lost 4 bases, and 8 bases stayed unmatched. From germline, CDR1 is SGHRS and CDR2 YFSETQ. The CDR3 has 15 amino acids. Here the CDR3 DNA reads TGCGCCAGCAGCAGGGAACAGGGGGCTCGCACTGAAGCTTTCTTT. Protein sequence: CASSREQGARTEAFF.

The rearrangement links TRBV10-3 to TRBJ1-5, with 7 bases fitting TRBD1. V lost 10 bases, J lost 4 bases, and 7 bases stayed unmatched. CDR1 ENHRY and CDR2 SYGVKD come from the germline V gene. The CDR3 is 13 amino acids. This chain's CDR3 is CATSGTVNQPQHF. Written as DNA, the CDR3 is TGTGCCACAAGTGGGACAGTTAATCAGCCCCAGCATTTT.

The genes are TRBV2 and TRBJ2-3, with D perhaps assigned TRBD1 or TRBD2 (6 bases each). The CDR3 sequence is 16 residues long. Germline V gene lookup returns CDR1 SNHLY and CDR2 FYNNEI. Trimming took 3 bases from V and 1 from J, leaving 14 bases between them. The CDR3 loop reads CASSEQGRSRTDTQYF. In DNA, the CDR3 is TGTGCCAGCAGTGAGCAGGGGAGGTCTCGCACAGATACGCAGTATTTT.

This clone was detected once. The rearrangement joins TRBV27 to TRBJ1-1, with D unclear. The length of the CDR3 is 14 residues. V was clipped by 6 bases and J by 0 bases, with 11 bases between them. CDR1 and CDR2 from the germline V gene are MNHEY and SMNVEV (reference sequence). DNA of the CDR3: TGTGCCAGCAGGGATGGGGTAATGAACACTGAAGCTTTCTTT. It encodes CASRDGVMNTEAFF.

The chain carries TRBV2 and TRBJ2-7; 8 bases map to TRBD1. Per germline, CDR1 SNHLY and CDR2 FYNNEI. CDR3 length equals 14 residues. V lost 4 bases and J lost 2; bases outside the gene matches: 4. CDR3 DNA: TGTGCCAGCAGTGTTCAGGGGGCACCCTACGAGCAGTACTTC. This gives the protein CASSVQGAPYEQYF.

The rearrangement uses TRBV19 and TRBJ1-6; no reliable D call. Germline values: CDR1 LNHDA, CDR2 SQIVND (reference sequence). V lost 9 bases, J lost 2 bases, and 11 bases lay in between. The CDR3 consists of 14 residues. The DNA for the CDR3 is TGTGCCAGCCTGGGTGAGGCCTATAATTCACCCCTCCACTTT. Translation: CASLGEAYNSPLHF.

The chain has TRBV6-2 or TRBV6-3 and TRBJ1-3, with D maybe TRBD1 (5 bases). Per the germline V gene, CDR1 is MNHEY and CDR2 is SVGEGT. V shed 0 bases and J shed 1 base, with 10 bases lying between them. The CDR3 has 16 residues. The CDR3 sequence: CASSYSRAGSGNTIYF. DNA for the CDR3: TGTGCCAGCAGTTACTCCAGGGCAGGGTCTGGAAACACCATATATTTT.

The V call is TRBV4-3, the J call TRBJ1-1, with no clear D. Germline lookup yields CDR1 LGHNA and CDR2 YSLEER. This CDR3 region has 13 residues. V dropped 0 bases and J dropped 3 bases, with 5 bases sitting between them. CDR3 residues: CASSQEPDTEAFF. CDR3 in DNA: TGCGCCAGCAGCCAAGAGCCAGACACTGAAGCTTTCTTT.

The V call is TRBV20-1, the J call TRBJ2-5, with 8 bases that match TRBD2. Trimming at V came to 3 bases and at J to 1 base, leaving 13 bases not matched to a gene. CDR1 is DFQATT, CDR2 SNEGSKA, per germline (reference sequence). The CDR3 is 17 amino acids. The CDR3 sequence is CSASVLAGTAPQETQYF. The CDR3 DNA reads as TGCAGTGCTAGTGTATTAGCGGGGACGGCCCCCCAAGAGACCCAGTACTTC.

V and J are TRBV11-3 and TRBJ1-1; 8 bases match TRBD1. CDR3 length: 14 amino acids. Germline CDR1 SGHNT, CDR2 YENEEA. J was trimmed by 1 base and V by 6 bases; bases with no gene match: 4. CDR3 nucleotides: TGTGCCAGCAGACCCGGGACAGGGAACACTGAAGCTTTCTTT. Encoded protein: CASRPGTGNTEAFF. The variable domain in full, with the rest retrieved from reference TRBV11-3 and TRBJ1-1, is EAGVVQSPRYKIIEKKQPVAFWCNPISGHNTLYWYLQNLGQGPELLIRYENEEAVDDSQLPKDRFSAERLKGVDSTLKIQPAELGDSAVYLCASRPGTGNTEAFFGQGTRLTVV.

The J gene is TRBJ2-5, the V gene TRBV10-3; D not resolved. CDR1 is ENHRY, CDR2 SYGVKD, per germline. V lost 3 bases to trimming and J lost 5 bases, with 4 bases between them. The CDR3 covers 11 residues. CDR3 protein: CAISEAETQYF. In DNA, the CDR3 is TGTGCCATCAGTGAAGCCGAGACCCAGTACTTC.

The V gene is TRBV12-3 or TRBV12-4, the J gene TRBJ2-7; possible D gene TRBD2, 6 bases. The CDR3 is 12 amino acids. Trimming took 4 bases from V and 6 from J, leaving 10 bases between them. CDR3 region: CASSSGVTEQYF. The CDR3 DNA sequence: TGTGCCAGCAGTTCGGGGGTCACCGAGCAGTACTTC.